This T cell receptor (beta chain) derives from a study of cytomegalovirus exposure and HLA in healthy donors. Study-wide results and limits: Altogether, some 160 TCR beta chains were recorded as cytomegalovirus-associated. Later analysis placed DRB1 highest and HLA-C lowest in TCR association rates, which differed by HLA locus.

Note on this clone: Its antigen is not identified.

The CDR3 contains 15 residues. With V trimmed by 5 bases and J by 0 bases, 5 bases remained unmatched. Germline loops: CDR1 LNHDA, CDR2 SQIVND (reference sequence). Both 60 Vbeta primers and 13 Jbeta primers went into the PCR. The table came from immunoSEQ multiplex PCR; TCRdb's copy has only in-frame clones and leaves some out. Of 95,000 to 150,000 clones listed, 80% are singletons. The sequencing sample was made of PBMCs. The V gene is TRBV19, the J gene TRBJ1-1, with TRBD1 matching over 8 bases. This sequence originates from a female donor in good health and CMV-seronegative. CDR3 region: CASSADREVNTEAFF. In nucleotides, the CDR3 is TGTGCCAGTAGTGCGGACAGGGAGGTGAACACTGAAGCTTTCTTT.